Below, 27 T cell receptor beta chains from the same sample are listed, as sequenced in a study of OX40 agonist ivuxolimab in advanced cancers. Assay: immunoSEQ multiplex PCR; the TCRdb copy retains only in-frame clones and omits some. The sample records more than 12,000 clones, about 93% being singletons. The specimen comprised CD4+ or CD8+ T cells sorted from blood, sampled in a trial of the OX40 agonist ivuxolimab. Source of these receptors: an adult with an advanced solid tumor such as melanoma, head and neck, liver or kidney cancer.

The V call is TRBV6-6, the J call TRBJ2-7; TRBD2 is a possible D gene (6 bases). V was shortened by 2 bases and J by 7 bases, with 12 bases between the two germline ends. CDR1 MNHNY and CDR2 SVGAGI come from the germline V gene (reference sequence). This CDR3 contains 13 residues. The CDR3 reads CASSYAAGGEQYF. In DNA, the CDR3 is TGTGCCAGCAGTTACGCGGCCGGAGGGGAGCAGTACTTC.

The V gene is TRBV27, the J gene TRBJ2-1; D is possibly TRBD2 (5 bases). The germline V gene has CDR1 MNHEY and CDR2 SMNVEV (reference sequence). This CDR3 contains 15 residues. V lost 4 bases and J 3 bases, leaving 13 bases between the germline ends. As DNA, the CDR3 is TGTGCCAGCAGTTCCGGGGTTTCCTTCTACAATGAGCAGTTCTTC. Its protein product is CASSSGVSFYNEQFF.

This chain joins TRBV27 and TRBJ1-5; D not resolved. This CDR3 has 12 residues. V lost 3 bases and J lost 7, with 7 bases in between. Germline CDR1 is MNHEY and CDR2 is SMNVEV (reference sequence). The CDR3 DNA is TGTGCCAGCAGTTTTCCGGGGCAGCCCCAGCATTTT. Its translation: CASSFPGQPQHF.

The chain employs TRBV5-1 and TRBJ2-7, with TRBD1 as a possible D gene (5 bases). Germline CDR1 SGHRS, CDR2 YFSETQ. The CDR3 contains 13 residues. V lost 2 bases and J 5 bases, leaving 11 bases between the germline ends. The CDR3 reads CASSLQAQDEQYF. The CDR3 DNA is TGCGCCAGCAGCTTACAGGCCCAGGACGAGCAGTACTTC. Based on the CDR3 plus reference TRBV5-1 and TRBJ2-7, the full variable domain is KAGVTQTPRYLIKTRGQQVTLSCSPISGHRSVSWYQQTPGQGLQFLFEYFSETQRNKGNFPGRFSGRQFSNSRSEMNVSTLELGDSALYLCASSLQAQDEQYFGPGTRLTVT.

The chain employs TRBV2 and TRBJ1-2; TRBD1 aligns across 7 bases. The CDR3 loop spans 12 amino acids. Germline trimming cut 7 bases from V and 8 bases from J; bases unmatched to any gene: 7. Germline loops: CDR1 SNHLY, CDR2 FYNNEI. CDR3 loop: CASTRDSRGYTF. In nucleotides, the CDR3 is TGTGCCAGCACCAGGGACAGTCGGGGCTACACCTTC. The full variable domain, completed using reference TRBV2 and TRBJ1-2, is EPEVTQTPSHQVTQMGQEVILRCVPISNHLYFYWYRQILGQKVEFLVSFYNNEISEKSEIFDDQFSVERPDGSNFTLKIRSTKLEDSAMYFCASTRDSRGYTFGSGTRLTVV.

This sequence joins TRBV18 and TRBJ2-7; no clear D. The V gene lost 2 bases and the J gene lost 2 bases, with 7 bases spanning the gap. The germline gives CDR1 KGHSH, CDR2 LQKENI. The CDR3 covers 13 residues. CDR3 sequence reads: CASSPDTTYEQYF. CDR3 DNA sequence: TGTGCCAGCTCACCAGACACAACCTACGAGCAGTACTTC. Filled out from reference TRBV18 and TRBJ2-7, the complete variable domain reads NAGVMQNPRHLVRRRGQEARLRCSPMKGHSHVYWYRQLPEEGLKFMVYLQKENIIDESGMPKERFSAEFPKEGPSILRIQQVVRGDSAAYFCASSPDTTYEQYFGPGTRLTVT.

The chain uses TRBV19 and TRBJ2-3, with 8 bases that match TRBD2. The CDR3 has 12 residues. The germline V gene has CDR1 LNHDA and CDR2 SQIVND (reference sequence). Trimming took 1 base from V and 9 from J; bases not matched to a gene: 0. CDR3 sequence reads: CASSIGLATQYF. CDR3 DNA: TGTGCCAGTAGTATAGGACTAGCGACGCAGTATTTT.

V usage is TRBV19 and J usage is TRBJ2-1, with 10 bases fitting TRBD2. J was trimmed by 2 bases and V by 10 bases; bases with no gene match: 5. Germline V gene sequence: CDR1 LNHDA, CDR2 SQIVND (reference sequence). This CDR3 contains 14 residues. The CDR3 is CAIQAGGAYNEQFF. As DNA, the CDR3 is TGTGCCATTCAAGCGGGAGGGGCCTACAATGAGCAGTTCTTC.

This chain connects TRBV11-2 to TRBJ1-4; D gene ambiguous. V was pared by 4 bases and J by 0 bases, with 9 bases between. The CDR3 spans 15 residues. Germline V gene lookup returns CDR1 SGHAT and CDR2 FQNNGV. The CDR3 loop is CASSSTLATNEKLFF. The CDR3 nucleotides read TGTGCCAGCAGCTCAACACTGGCAACTAATGAAAAACTGTTTTTT.

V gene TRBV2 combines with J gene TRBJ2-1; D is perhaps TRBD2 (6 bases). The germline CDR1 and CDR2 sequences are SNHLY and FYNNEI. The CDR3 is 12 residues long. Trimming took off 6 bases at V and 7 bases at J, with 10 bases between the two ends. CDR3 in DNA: TGTGCCAGCAGCGGGGGTGAGAATGAGCAGTTCTTC. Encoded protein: CASSGGENEQFF. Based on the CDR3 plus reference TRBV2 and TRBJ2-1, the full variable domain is EPEVTQTPSHQVTQMGQEVILRCVPISNHLYFYWYRQILGQKVEFLVSFYNNEISEKSEIFDDQFSVERPDGSNFTLKIRSTKLEDSAMYFCASSGGENEQFFGPGTRLTVL.

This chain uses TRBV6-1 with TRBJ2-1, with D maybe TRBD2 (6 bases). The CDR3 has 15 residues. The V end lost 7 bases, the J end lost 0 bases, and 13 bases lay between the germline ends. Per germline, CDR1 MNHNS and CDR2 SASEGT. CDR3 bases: TGTGCCAGCACCACGGACGGGAGCTCCTACAATGAGCAGTTCTTC. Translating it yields CASTTDGSSYNEQFF.

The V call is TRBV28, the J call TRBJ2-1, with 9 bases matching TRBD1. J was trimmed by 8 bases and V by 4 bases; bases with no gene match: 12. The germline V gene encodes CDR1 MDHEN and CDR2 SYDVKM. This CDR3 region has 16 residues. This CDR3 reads CASSWSKGQGGDEQFF. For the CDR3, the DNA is TGTGCCAGCAGTTGGTCAAAGGGACAGGGAGGGGATGAGCAGTTCTTC.

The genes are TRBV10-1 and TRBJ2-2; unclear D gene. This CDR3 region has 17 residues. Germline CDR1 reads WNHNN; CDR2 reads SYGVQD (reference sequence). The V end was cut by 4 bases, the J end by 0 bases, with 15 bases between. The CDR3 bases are TGCGCCAGCAGTGTTTCGGTGCAGGCGACGAACACCGGGGAGCTGTTTTTT. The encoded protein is CASSVSVQATNTGELFF.

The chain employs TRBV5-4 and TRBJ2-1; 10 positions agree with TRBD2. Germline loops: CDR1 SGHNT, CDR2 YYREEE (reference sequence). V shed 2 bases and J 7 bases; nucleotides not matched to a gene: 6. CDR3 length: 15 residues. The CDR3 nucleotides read TGTGCCAGCAGCTTCCTAGCGGGAGCTTTTAATGAGCAGTTCTTC. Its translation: CASSFLAGAFNEQFF.

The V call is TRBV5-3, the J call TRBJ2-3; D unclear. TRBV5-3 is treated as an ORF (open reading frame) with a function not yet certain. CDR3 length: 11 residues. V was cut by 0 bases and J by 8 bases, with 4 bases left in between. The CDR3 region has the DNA TGTGCCAGAAGCTTGGGGTGTACGCAGTATTTT. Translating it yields CARSLGCTQYF.

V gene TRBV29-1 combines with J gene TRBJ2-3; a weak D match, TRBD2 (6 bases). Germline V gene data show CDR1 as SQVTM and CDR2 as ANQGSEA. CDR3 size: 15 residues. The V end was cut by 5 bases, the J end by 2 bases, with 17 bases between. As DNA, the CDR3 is TGCAGCGTTACCGGGGGAGGTCCTGACACAGATACGCAGTATTTT. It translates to CSVTGGGPDTDTQYF.

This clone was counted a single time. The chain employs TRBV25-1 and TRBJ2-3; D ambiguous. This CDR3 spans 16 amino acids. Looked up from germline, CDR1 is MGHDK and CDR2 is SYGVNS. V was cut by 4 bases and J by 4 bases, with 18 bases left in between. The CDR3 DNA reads TGTGCCAGCAGTGGCCGAATCGGTGATCCCGCAGATACGCAGTATTTT. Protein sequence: CASSGRIGDPADTQYF.

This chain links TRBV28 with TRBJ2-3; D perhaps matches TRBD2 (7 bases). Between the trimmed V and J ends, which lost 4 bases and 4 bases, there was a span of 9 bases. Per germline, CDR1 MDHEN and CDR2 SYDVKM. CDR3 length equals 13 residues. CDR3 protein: CASSWGGSDTQYF. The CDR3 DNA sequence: TGTGCCAGCAGTTGGGGGGGCTCAGATACGCAGTATTTT.

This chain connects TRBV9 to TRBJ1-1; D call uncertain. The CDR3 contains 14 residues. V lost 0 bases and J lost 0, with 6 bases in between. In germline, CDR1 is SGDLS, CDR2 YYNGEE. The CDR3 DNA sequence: TGTGCCAGCAGCGTAGCTCAAGTGAACACTGAAGCTTTCTTT. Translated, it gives CASSVAQVNTEAFF.

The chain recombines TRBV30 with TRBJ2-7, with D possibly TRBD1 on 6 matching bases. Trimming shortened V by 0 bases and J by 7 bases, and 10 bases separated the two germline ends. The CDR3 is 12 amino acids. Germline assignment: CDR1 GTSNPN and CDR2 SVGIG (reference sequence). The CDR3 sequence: CAWSVQGWEQYF. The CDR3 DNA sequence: TGTGCCTGGAGTGTACAGGGCTGGGAGCAGTACTTC.

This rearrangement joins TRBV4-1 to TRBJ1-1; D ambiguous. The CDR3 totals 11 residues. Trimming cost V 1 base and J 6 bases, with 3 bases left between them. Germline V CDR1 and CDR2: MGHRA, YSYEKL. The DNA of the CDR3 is TGCGCCAGCAGCCAAGGGTCTGAAGCTTTCTTT. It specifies CASSQGSEAFF.

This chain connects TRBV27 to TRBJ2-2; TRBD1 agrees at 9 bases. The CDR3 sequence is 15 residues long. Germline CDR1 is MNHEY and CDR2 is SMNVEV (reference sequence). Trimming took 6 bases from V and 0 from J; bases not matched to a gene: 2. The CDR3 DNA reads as TGTGCCAGCAGCCGGACAGGGGCGAACACCGGGGAGCTGTTTTTT. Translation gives CASSRTGANTGELFF.

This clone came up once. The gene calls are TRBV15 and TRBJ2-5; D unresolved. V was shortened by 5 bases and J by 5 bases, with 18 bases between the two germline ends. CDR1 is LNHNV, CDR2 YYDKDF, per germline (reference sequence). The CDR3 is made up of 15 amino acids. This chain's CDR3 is CATSRRRHGTETQYF. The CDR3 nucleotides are TGTGCCACCAGCCGTAGACGACATGGTACGGAGACCCAGTACTTC.

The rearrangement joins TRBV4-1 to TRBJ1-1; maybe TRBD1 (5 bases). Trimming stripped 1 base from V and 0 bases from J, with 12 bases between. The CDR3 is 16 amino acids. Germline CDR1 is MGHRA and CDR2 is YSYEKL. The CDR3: CASSQGAGTVNTEAFF. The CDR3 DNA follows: TGCGCCAGCAGCCAAGGAGCTGGGACGGTGAACACTGAAGCTTTCTTT.

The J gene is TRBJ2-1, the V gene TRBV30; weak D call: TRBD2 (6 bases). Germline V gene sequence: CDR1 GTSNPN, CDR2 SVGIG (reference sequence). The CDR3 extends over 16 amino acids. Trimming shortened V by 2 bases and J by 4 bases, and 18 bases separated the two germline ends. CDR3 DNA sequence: TGTGCCTGGAGTAACCGCCGGGACTGGGATTACAATGAGCAGTTCTTC. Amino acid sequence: CAWSNRRDWDYNEQFF.

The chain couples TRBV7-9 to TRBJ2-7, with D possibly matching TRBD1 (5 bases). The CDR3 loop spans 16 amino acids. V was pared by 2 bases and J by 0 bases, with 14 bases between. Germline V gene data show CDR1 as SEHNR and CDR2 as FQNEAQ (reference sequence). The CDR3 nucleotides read TGTGCCAGCAGCTTATTTATAGGGGCCAGCTCCTACGAGCAGTACTTC. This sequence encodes CASSLFIGASSYEQYF.

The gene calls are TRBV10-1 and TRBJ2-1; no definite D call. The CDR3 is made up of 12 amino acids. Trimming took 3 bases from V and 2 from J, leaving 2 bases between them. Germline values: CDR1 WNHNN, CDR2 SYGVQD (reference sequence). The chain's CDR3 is CASSDTYNEQFF. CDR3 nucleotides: TGCGCCAGCAGTGACACCTACAATGAGCAGTTCTTC.